This T cell receptor beta chain was sequenced during a study of blood T cell repertoires in COVID-19. In the study overall: Nucleic acid was either cDNA or gDNA, and it came from T cells, B-cell-depleted T cells, or PBMCs.

This clone was seen a few times. Germline and junction disagree at one end, which may indicate a read error. There are 14 residues in the CDR3. Per germline, CDR1 LGHNA and CDR2 YNFKEQ. As processed by the authors: Reference gene primers were amplified, and this amplification served to estimate nucleated cell counts. Clones were read by immunoSEQ multiplex PCR, and TCRdb kept only the in-frame ones, dropping some. D and trimming come from the DNA, and the V and J calls and clone size come from that table. The sample yields fewer than 90,000 clones, about 88% seen once. The sequence derives from a man between 65 and 79 years old with active COVID-19. Sequencing was performed on peripheral blood. This chain links TRBV4-2 with TRBJ2-1, with D possibly being TRBD1 (5 bases). The CDR3 DNA sequence: TGTGCCAGCAGCGAAGAAGGTGCCAGGGTGGGTGCGTTCTTC. Its protein product is CASSEEGARVGAFF.